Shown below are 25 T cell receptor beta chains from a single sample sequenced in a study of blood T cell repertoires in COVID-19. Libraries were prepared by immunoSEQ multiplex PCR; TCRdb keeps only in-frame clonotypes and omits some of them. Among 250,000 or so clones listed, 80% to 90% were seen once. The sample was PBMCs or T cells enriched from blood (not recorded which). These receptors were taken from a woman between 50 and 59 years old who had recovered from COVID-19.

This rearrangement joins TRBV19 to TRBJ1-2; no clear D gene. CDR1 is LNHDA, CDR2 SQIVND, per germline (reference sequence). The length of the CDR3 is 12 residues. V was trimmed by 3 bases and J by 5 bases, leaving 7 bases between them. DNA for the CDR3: TGTGCCAGTAGTATGCGAGCGTATGGCTACACCTTC. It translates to CASSMRAYGYTF.

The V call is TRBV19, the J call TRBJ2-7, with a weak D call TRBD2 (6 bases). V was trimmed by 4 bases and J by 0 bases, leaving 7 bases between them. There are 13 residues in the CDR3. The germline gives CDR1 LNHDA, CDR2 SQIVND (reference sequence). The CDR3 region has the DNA TGTGCCAGTAGTAGCGGGATCTCCTACGAGCAGTACTTC. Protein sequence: CASSSGISYEQYF.

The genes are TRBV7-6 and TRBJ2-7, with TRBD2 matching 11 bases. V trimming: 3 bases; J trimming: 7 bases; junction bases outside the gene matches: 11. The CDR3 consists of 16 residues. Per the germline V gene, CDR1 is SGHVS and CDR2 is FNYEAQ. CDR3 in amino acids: CASSLKGLAVYREQYF. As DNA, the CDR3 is TGTGCCAGCAGCTTGAAGGGACTAGCGGTCTATAGGGAGCAGTACTTC.

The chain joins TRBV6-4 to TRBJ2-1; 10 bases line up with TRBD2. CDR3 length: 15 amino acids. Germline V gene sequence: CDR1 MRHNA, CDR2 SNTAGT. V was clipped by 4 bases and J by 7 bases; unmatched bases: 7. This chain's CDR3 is CASSAASGSFNEQFF. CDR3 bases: TGTGCCAGCAGTGCTGCTAGCGGGAGTTTTAATGAGCAGTTCTTC.

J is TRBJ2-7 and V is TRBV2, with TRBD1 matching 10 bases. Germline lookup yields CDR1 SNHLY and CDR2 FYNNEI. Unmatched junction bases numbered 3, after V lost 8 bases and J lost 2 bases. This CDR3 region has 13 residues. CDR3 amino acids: CASRDRGTYEQYF. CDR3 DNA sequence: TGTGCCAGCCGGGACAGGGGTACCTACGAGCAGTACTTC. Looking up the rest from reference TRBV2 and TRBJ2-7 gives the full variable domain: EPEVTQTPSHQVTQMGQEVILRCVPISNHLYFYWYRQILGQKVEFLVSFYNNEISEKSEIFDDQFSVERPDGSNFTLKIRSTKLEDSAMYFCASRDRGTYEQYFGPGTRLTVT.

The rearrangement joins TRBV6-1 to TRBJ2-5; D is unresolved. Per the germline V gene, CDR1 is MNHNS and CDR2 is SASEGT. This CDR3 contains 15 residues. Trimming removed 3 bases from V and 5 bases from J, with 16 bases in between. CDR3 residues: CASSERSAARETQYF. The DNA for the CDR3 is TGTGCCAGCAGTGAGAGATCGGCGGCCCGTGAGACCCAGTACTTC.

CDR3 amino acids: CREQLPYEQYF. CDR3 nucleotide sequence: TGCAGGGAACAGCTTCCCTACGAGCAGTACTTC. The gene calls are TRBV20-1 and TRBJ2-7; no definite D call. This CDR3 is 11 amino acids long. CDR1 and CDR2 (germline): DFQATT, SNEGSKA (reference sequence).

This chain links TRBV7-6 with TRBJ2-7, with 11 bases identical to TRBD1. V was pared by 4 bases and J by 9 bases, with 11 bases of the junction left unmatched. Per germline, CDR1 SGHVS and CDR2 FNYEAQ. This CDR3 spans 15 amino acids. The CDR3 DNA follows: TGTGCCAGCAGCTCCGGACAGGGGGCTTCCCAGGTGCAGTACTTC. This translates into CASSSGQGASQVQYF. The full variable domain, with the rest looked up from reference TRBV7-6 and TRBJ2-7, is GAGVSQSPRYKVTKRGQDVALRCDPISGHVSLYWYRQALGQGPEFLTYFNYEAQQDKSGLPNDRFSAERPEGSISTLTIQRTEQRDSAMYRCASSSGQGASQVQYFGPGTRLTVT.

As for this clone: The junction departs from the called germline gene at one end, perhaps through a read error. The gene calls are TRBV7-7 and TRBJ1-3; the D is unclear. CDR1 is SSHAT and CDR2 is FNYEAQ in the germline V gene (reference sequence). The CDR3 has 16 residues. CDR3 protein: CASSPVPSFSGNTIYF. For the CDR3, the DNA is TGTGCTAGCAGCCCCGTCCCGTCGTTTTCTGGAAACACCATATATTTT.

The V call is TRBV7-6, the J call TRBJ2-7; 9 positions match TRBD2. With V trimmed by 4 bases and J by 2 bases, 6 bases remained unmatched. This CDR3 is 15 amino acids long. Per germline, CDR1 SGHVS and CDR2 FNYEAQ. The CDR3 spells CASSSASGGTYEQYF. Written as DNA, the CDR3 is TGTGCCAGCAGCTCGGCGAGCGGGGGGACCTACGAGCAGTACTTC.

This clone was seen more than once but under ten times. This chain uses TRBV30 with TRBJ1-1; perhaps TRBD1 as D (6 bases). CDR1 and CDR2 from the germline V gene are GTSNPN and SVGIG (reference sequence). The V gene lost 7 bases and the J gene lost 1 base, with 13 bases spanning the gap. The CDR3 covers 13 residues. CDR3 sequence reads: CASLLQGNTEAFF. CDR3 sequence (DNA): TGTGCCTCCCTCCTACAGGGGAACACTGAAGCTTTCTTT.

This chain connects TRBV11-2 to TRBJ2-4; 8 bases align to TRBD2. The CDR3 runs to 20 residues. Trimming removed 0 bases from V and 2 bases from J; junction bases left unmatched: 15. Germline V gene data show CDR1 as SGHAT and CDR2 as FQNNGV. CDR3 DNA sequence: TGTGCCAGCAGCTTAGACCCTGCGGGAGGTCCAGGTTCGCCCAAAAACATTCAGTACTTC. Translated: CASSLDPAGGPGSPKNIQYF. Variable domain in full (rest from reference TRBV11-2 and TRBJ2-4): EAGVAQSPRYKIIEKRQSVAFWCNPISGHATLYWYQQILGQGPKLLIQFQNNGVVDDSQLPKDRFSAERLKGVDSTLKIQPAKLEDSAVYLCASSLDPAGGPGSPKNIQYFGAGTRLSVL.

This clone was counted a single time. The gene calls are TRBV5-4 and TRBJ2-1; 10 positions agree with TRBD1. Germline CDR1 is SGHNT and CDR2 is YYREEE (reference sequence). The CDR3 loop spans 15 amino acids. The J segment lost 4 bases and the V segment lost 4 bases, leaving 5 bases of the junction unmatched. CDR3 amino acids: CASSHGTGAYNEQFF. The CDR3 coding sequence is TGTGCCAGCAGCCACGGGACAGGGGCGTACAATGAGCAGTTCTTC.

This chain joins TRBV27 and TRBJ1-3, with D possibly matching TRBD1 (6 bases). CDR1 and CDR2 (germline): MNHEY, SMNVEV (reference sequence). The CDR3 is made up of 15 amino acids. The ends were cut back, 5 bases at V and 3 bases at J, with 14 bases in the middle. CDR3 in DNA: TGTGCCAGCAGTCCGGCAGGGGTTCGTGGAAACACCATATATTTT. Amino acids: CASSPAGVRGNTIYF.

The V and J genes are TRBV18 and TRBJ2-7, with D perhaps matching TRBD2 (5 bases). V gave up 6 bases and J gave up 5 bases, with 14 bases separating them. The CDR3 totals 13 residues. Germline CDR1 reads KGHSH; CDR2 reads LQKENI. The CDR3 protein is CASSLGGRHEQYF. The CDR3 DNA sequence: TGTGCCAGCTCCCTCGGAGGAAGGCACGAGCAGTACTTC.

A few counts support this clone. The CDR3 DNA reads TGTGCCAGCAGACAATCCACAGGGGGCCCCCTTGGCGAGCAGTACTTC. Encoded protein: CASRQSTGGPLGEQYF. The chain recombines TRBV3-1 (or the pseudogene TRBV3-2) with TRBJ2-7; 9 bases map to TRBD1. CDR3 length: 16 residues. Per germline, CDR1 LGHDT and CDR2 YNNKEL (reference sequence). Trimming at V came to 6 bases and at J to 6 bases, leaving 15 bases not matched to a gene.

CDR3 bases: TGTGCCAGCTCACCCATCGGAGCGGGAGTCAGTGAGCAGTTCTTC. Amino acid sequence: CASSPIGAGVSEQFF. The genes are TRBV18 and TRBJ2-1; 8 positions agree with TRBD2. This CDR3 region has 15 residues. V was clipped by 3 bases and J by 9 bases; unmatched bases: 10. In germline, CDR1 is KGHSH, CDR2 LQKENI.

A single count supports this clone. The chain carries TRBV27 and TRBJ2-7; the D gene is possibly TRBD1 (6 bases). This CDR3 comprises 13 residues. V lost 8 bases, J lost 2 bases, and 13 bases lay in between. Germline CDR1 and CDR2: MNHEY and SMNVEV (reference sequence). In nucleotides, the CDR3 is TGTGCCAGCGTCGGGACATTCCCCTACGAGCAGTACTTC. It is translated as CASVGTFPYEQYF.

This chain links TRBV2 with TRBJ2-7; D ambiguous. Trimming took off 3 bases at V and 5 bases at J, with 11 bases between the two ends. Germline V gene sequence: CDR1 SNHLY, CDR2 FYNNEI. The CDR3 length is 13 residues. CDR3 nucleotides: TGTGCCAGCAGTGAGAACAGAGTCGACGAGCAGTACTTC. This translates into CASSENRVDEQYF.

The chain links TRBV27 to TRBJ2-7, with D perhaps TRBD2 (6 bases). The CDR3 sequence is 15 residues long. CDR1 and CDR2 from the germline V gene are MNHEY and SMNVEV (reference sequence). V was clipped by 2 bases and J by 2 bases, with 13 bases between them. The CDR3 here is CASSLEAGKTYEQYF. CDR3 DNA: TGTGCCAGCAGTTTAGAGGCGGGAAAAACCTACGAGCAGTACTTC.

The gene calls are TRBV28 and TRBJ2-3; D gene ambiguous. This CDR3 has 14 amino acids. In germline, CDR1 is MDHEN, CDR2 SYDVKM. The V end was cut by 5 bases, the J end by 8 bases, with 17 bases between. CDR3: CASSRTTVPSTQYF. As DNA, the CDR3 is TGTGCCAGCAGTCGAACTACCGTCCCCAGTACGCAGTATTTT. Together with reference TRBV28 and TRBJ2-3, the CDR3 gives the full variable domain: DVKVTQSSRYLVKRTGEKVFLECVQDMDHENMFWYRQDPGLGLRLIYFSYDVKMKEKGDIPEGYSVSREKKERFSLILESASTNQTSMYLCASSRTTVPSTQYFGPGTRLTVL.

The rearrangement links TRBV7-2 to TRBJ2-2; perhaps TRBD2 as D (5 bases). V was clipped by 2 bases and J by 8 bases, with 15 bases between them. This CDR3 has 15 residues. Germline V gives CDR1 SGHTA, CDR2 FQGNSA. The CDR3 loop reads CASSLRPGVGGELFF. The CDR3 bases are TGTGCCAGCAGCTTACGCCCCGGGGTCGGGGGGGAGCTGTTTTTT.

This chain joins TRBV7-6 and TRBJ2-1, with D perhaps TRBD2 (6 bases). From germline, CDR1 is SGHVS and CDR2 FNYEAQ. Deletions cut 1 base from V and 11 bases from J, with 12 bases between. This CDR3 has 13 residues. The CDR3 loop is CASSLDGGSKQFF. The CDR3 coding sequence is TGTGCCAGCAGCTTAGATGGAGGGAGTAAGCAGTTCTTC.

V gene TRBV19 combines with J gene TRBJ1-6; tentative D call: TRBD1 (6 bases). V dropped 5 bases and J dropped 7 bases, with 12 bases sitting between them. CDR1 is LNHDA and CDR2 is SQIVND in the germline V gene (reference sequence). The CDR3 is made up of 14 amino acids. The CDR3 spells CASSPGARNSPLHF. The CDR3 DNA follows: TGTGCCAGTAGTCCAGGGGCTAGAAATTCACCCCTCCACTTT.

The CDR3 DNA is TGTGCCAGCAGCTCGGGACTAGCGGGAGTGGTCCGAGAGACCCAGTACTTC. Protein: CASSSGLAGVVRETQYF. This rearrangement joins TRBV7-2 to TRBJ2-5, with 14 positions matching TRBD2. This CDR3 comprises 17 residues. CDR1 is SGHTA, CDR2 FQGNSA, per germline. V lost 4 bases, J lost 4 bases, and 8 bases stayed unmatched.